The rows below give T cell receptor beta chains drawn from one sample of a study of human T cells and chemical hapten exposure. From the reads, TCRdb called clonotypes with MiXCR, one entry per CDR3 protein. Found here are 100,000 to 150,000 distinct CDR3 sequences, around 8.5% of them singletons; the top ten hold around 1.5%. The sample consisted of whole blood. These receptors originate from a human donor in good health. Some clones in this sample may be carry-over from other donors' samples. Each CDR3 is given with its conserved first and last residue. Each record gives: clone size, V gene, D gene, J gene, CDR3 DNA, CDR3 protein. A D gene is named only where the DNA matches it firmly. A row's size may be missing; if present it is once, few, many or a size class.

>few|TRBV7-2|TRBD2|TRBJ2-3
TGTGCCAGCAGCTTAAGGCTAGCGGGGGGGCCCCCTAGCACAGATACGCAGTATTTT
CASSLRLAGGPPSTDTQYF
>NA|TRBV7-9|NA|TRBJ2-7
TGTGCCAGCAGCTTAGCCGACATAGGGCAGGGCGAGCAGTACTTC
CASSLADIGQGEQYF
>NA|TRBV4-1|NA|TRBJ2-7
TGCGCCAGCAGCCAAGAGCTGACAGCCTACTACGAGCAGTACTTC
CASSQELTAYYEQYF
>NA|TRBV20-1|NA|TRBJ1-5
TGCAGTGCTACCTTTACAGGGCGTACGGTCAATCAGCCCCAGCATTTT
CSATFTGRTVNQPQHF
>few|TRBV7-6|NA|TRBJ1-2
TGTGCCAGCAGCTTAGTAGAAGGGGATGGCTACACCTTC
CASSLVEGDGYTF
>few|TRBV27|TRBD1|TRBJ2-1
TGTGCCAGCCGGACAGGGGGAGCCTCCTACAATGAGCAGTTCTTC
CASRTGGASYNEQFF
>NA|TRBV20-1|NA|TRBJ2-6
TGCAGTGCTAGGGTCCAGGGATCTGGGGCCAACGTCCTGACTTTC
CSARVQGSGANVLTF
>NA|TRBV7-9|NA|TRBJ2-7
TGTGCCAGCAGCTTAGGTGGGAGTACCGACGAGCAGTACTTC
CASSLGGSTDEQYF
>few|TRBV20-1|TRBD2|TRBJ2-7
TGCAGTGCGAGGACTAGCGAGAGCTCCTACGAGCAGTACTTC
CSARTSESSYEQYF
>few|TRBV29-1|NA|TRBJ2-3
TGCAGCGTTGTCCTGCCAGGGGCGGCAGATACGCAGTATTTT
CSVVLPGAADTQYF
>few|TRBV29-1|TRBD1|TRBJ2-1
TGCAGCGTTGAAGAGGCAGGGGGCAATGAGCAGTTCTTC
CSVEEAGGNEQFF
>few|TRBV5-1|TRBD1|TRBJ2-5
TGCGCCAGCAGCGCAGGGGGCAGTGAGACCCAGTACTTC
CASSAGGSETQYF
>many|TRBV20-1|NA|TRBJ2-7
TGCAGTGCTAGAGGGGATAGTGACAGGATCTACGAGCAGTACTTC
CSARGDSDRIYEQYF
>NA|TRBV12-3/TRBV12-4|NA|TRBJ2-5
TGTGCCAGCAGTTTTCGCCGGGACACCTGGAAGGAGACCCAGTACTTC
CASSFRRDTWKETQYF
>few|TRBV5-1|TRBD2|TRBJ2-1
TGCGCCAGCAGCTATCTAGCGGGCTCCTACAATGAGCAGTTCTTC
CASSYLAGSYNEQFF
>many|TRBV5-1|NA|TRBJ1-5
TGCGCCAGCAGCTCCGGACAGCCCAATCAGCCCCAGCATTTT
CASSSGQPNQPQHF
>few|TRBV6-5|NA|TRBJ2-7
TGTGCCAGCAGTCGCCGGGACCAGGGGAACTACGAGCAGTACTTC
CASSRRDQGNYEQYF